The entry that follows covers one TCR beta chain sequence. Antigen unknown. This entry is derived from a study of response to subunit inactivated influenza vaccine. The germline CDR1 and CDR2 sequences are SGHTA and FQGNSA. With 1 base removed from V and 5 bases from J, the gap between germline ends came to 11 bases. The CDR3 covers 14 residues. TCRdb re-called the RT-PCR reads through MiXCR, storing one row per CDR3 protein. The sample contains under 750,000 distinct CDR3 sequences, about 10% of which appear only once. General study results and limits: The authors suggested that few new T cells are recruited per seasonal influenza vaccination.

Sequencing used PBMCs from blood, obtained on the day of vaccination. The V gene is TRBV7-2, the J gene TRBJ1-2; D not certain. This sequence was found in a man aged 45-60 years who received an inactivated influenza vaccine. The CDR3 reads CASSLGGASYGYTF. CDR3 bases: TGTGCCAGCAGCTTAGGGGGAGCCTCGTATGGCTACACCTTC. Full variable domain (rest looked up from reference TRBV7-2 and TRBJ1-2): GAGVSQSPSNKVTEKGKDVELRCDPISGHTALYWYRQSLGQGLEFLIYFQGNSAPDKSGLPSDRFSAERTGGSVSTLTIQRTQQEDSAVYLCASSLGGASYGYTFGSGTRLTVV.